The source of this T cell receptor beta chain is a study of T cell changes during pregnancy in multiple sclerosis. The CDR3 totals 14 residues. Germline-derived CDR1 and CDR2 are SGDLS and YYNGEE. With 4 bases removed from V and 6 bases from J, the gap between germline ends came to 14 bases. Assay used: immunoSEQ multiplex PCR; TCRdb lists only in-frame clones, some missing. Among tens of thousands of clones listed, roughly 85% were seen once. The chain recombines TRBV9 with TRBJ1-3, with D maybe TRBD1 (5 bases). Sequencing was performed on CD4+ T cells from peripheral blood mononuclear cells, taken before pregnancy. The source of this sequence is a female donor with multiple sclerosis, enrolled in a pregnancy study. The CDR3, as DNA: TGTGCCAGCAGCCCCTGGGGGGGGGAAAACACCATATATTTT. This sequence encodes CASSPWGGENTIYF.